The 31 T cell receptor beta chains listed next were all sequenced from one sample in a study of T cell changes during pregnancy in multiple sclerosis. TCRdb's table, derived via immunoSEQ multiplex PCR, lists solely in-frame clones and lacks some. Found here are around 50,000 clones, 85% to 90% of them singletons; the top ten hold roughly 5.2%. The material sequenced was peripheral blood from another person, used as feeder cells. The origin of the receptors is a human donor whose cells served as feeder cells for cultures in a pregnancy study.

The rearrangement joins TRBV15 to TRBJ1-6; weak D call: TRBD1 (5 bases). The V gene lost 1 base and the J gene lost 13 bases, with 14 bases spanning the gap. The CDR3 extends over 14 amino acids. CDR1 is LNHNV and CDR2 is YYDKDF in the germline V gene (reference sequence). The CDR3 is CATSRARATYPLHF. The CDR3 DNA reads as TGTGCCACCAGCAGAGCCAGGGCGACTTATCCCCTCCACTTT.

The chain links TRBV29-1 to TRBJ2-5; TRBD2 is a possible D gene (6 bases). V lost 3 bases and J 4 bases, leaving 12 bases between the germline ends. Germline V CDR1 and CDR2: SQVTM, ANQGSEA. This CDR3 has 13 residues. CDR3 sequence (DNA): TGCAGCGTTGAGGGGGGACTTCGAGAGACCCAGTACTTC. It codes for CSVEGGLRETQYF.

The V and J genes are TRBV29-1 and TRBJ1-3; TRBD1 might be the D (5 bases). V lost 5 bases and J 2 bases, leaving 13 bases between the germline ends. The length of the CDR3 is 14 residues. From germline, CDR1 is SQVTM and CDR2 ANQGSEA. The CDR3 spells CSVWEGLTGNTIYF. The CDR3 DNA reads TGCAGCGTTTGGGAGGGACTCACTGGAAACACCATATATTTT.

The chain joins TRBV6-1 to TRBJ2-2; TRBD1 matches 9 bases. The germline V gene has CDR1 MNHNS and CDR2 SASEGT. The CDR3 runs 15 residues. J was trimmed by 6 bases and V by 7 bases; bases with no gene match: 9. CDR3 amino acids: CASTPGTGSPGELFF. CDR3 DNA: TGTGCCAGCACCCCCGGGACAGGGTCCCCCGGGGAGCTGTTTTTT.

The V call is TRBV28, the J call TRBJ2-6; D gene ambiguous. The CDR3 length is 14 residues. V lost 8 bases and J lost 1, with 9 bases in between. Germline V gene sequence: CDR1 MDHEN, CDR2 SYDVKM. The CDR3 loop is CASRGPSGANVLTF. The DNA of the CDR3 is TGTGCCAGCCGCGGCCCATCTGGGGCCAACGTCCTGACTTTC.

V is TRBV19 and J is TRBJ1-4; possible D gene TRBD1, 5 bases. The CDR3 totals 16 residues. Germline V gives CDR1 LNHDA, CDR2 SQIVND (reference sequence). Between the trimmed V and J ends, which lost 7 bases and 0 bases, there was a span of 15 bases. The CDR3, as DNA: TGTGCCAGTAAACGGCAGGGAACCTCAACTAATGAAAAACTGTTTTTT. This sequence encodes CASKRQGTSTNEKLFF.

The CDR3 protein is CAWIRTANTEAFF. DNA of the CDR3: TGTGCCTGGATCCGGACAGCGAACACTGAAGCTTTCTTT. This chain joins TRBV30 and TRBJ1-1; D is possibly TRBD1 (6 bases). Germline CDR1 reads GTSNPN; CDR2 reads SVGIG (reference sequence). This CDR3 region has 13 residues. V lost 4 bases to trimming and J lost 1 base, with 10 bases between them.

In this sample, this clone turned up once. The CDR3 DNA reads as TGTGCCAGCAGCTTGGAAAGGGGACAGGGTGTGAATACGCAGTATTTT. It codes for CASSLERGQGVNTQYF. This chain uses TRBV11-2 with TRBJ2-3; 9 nucleotides align to TRBD1. CDR1 is SGHAT, CDR2 FQNNGV, per germline. The CDR3 consists of 16 residues. After removal of 3 bases from V and 7 bases from J, the junction contained 11 bases not matched to a gene.

J is TRBJ2-1 and V is TRBV5-4; tentatively, D is TRBD1 or TRBD2 (6 bases each). Germline V gene lookup returns CDR1 SGHNT and CDR2 YYREEE (reference sequence). Trimming shortened V by 1 base and J by 15 bases, and 14 bases separated the two germline ends. CDR3 length: 12 residues. CDR3 in DNA: TGTGCCAGCAGCTTGTTGAAGGAGGGGGTGTTCTTC. This sequence encodes CASSLLKEGVFF.

This chain connects TRBV28 to TRBJ2-7, with 9 bases fitting TRBD2. The ends lost 5 bases at V and 2 bases at J; junction bases unmatched: 7. Germline V lookup: CDR1 MDHEN, CDR2 SYDVKM. The CDR3 sequence is 15 residues long. The CDR3 loop is CASSTRVAGAYEQYF. The DNA for the CDR3 is TGTGCCAGCAGTACTCGGGTAGCGGGGGCCTACGAGCAGTACTTC.

The V gene is TRBV29-1, the J gene TRBJ1-1; D unclear. Germline assignment: CDR1 SQVTM and CDR2 ANQGSEA. Trimming stripped 4 bases from V and 1 base from J, with 10 bases between. The CDR3 extends over 13 amino acids. CDR3 coding DNA: TGCAGCGTTGTGGCCTATGCGAACACTGAAGCTTTCTTT. Translating it yields CSVVAYANTEAFF.

The gene calls are TRBV4-2 and TRBJ1-2; D is possibly TRBD1 (5 bases). V lost 4 bases, J lost 8 bases, and 14 bases lay in between. CDR3 size: 13 residues. The germline gives CDR1 LGHNA, CDR2 YNFKEQ. This CDR3 reads CASSPGLSIGYTF. The CDR3 region has the DNA TGTGCCAGCAGCCCGGGACTGTCAATCGGCTACACCTTC.

The genes are TRBV4-3 and TRBJ1-1; the match to TRBD1 covers 8 bases. J gave up 2 bases and V 2 bases, and 7 bases lay outside the gene matches. CDR1 LGHNA and CDR2 YSLEER come from the germline V gene. The CDR3 spans 16 residues. The CDR3 nucleotides read TGCGCCAGCAGCCAACCCGGGACAGGCGATAACACTGAAGCTTTCTTT. As protein: CASSQPGTGDNTEAFF.

The chain recombines TRBV10-3 with TRBJ2-7, with TRBD2 as a possible D gene (6 bases). This CDR3 contains 12 residues. Trimming cost V 0 bases and J 6 bases, with 6 bases left between them. The germline V gene has CDR1 ENHRY and CDR2 SYGVKD. The CDR3 spells CAISESGGEQYF. For the CDR3, the DNA is TGTGCCATCAGTGAGTCGGGGGGCGAGCAGTACTTC.

The chain links TRBV4-1 to TRBJ1-1; D not resolved. CDR1 MGHRA and CDR2 YSYEKL come from the germline V gene. CDR3 size: 15 residues. Trimming took off 1 base at V and 1 base at J, with 10 bases between the two ends. The CDR3: CASSQARSENTEAFF. Written as DNA, the CDR3 is TGCGCCAGCAGCCAAGCAAGGTCGGAGAACACTGAAGCTTTCTTT.

The table lists this clone with a count of one. V and J are TRBV18 and TRBJ1-2, with unresolved D. The CDR3 is 14 residues long. V was cut by 0 bases and J by 8 bases, with 13 bases left in between. Germline V gene lookup returns CDR1 KGHSH and CDR2 LQKENI. The CDR3 DNA is TGTGCCAGCTCACCACCTAGCAAAGCTTGGGGCTACACCTTC. It yields the protein CASSPPSKAWGYTF.

The V call is TRBV6-5, the J call TRBJ2-2; 8 bases map to TRBD1. Looked up from germline, CDR1 is MNHEY and CDR2 is SVGAGI. This CDR3 is built from 15 residues. Losses at the gene ends were 6 bases for V and 6 bases for J; bases not matched to a gene: 9. CDR3 protein: CASRKRTGRPGELFF. Here the CDR3 DNA reads TGTGCCAGCAGAAAAAGGACAGGGAGGCCCGGGGAGCTGTTTTTT.

The V gene is TRBV10-1, the J gene TRBJ1-1; no firm D call. The V gene's germline CDR1 is WNHNN and CDR2 SYGVQD (reference sequence). The V end lost 2 bases, the J end lost 1 base, and 5 bases lay between the germline ends. CDR3 length equals 13 residues. The CDR3 nucleotides are TGCGCCAGCAGTGAGGCGGCGAACACTGAAGCTTTCTTT. As protein: CASSEAANTEAFF.

V is TRBV6-1 and J is TRBJ2-1; D call uncertain. The CDR3 is made up of 12 amino acids. V gave up 7 bases and J gave up 0 bases, with 4 bases separating them. Germline loops: CDR1 MNHNS, CDR2 SASEGT. The CDR3 nucleotides read TGTGCCAGCACCGACTCCTACAATGAGCAGTTCTTC. Translating gives CASTDSYNEQFF.

CDR3: CASSFNRASNTGELFF. The CDR3 nucleotides are TGTGCCAGCAGTTTTAACCGGGCCTCGAACACCGGGGAGCTGTTTTTT. The J gene is TRBJ2-2, the V gene TRBV27, with no clear D. The CDR3 has 16 residues. Trimming removed 3 bases from V and 0 bases from J, with 11 bases in between. The germline gives CDR1 MNHEY, CDR2 SMNVEV (reference sequence).

This chain uses TRBV18 with TRBJ2-2; D is uncertain. CDR1 is KGHSH and CDR2 is LQKENI in the germline V gene. V lost 4 bases, J lost 2 bases, and 5 bases lay in between. The CDR3 covers 13 residues. The CDR3 here is CASSQGNTGELFF. CDR3 coding DNA: TGTGCCAGCTCACAGGGTAACACCGGGGAGCTGTTTTTT.

The J gene is TRBJ1-1, the V gene TRBV28, with D possibly being TRBD1 (5 bases). This CDR3 is built from 16 residues. Germline-derived CDR1 and CDR2 are MDHEN and SYDVKM. Trimming stripped 7 bases from V and 1 base from J, with 19 bases between. CDR3 nucleotide sequence: TGTGCCAGCATCTCCCCCTCAGGGATCGCGAACACTGAAGCTTTCTTT. Its protein is CASISPSGIANTEAFF.

V gene TRBV29-1 combines with J gene TRBJ1-2; D is unresolved. The V end was cut by 5 bases, the J end by 10 bases, with 20 bases between. Germline CDR1 and CDR2: SQVTM and ANQGSEA. This CDR3 has 13 amino acids. CDR3 region: CSVLNSWESSYTF. The CDR3 nucleotides read TGCAGCGTTCTGAATTCCTGGGAGTCTTCCTACACCTTC.

This chain uses TRBV5-6 with TRBJ2-5; 7 nucleotides match TRBD2. Germline loops: CDR1 SGHDT, CDR2 YYEEEE. The CDR3 covers 15 residues. J lost 1 base, V lost 5 bases, and 8 bases had no gene match. The CDR3 DNA sequence: TGTGCCAGCAGTCCTTTCTGGGAGGGCCAAGAGACCCAGTACTTC. This gives the protein CASSPFWEGQETQYF.

The chain joins TRBV15 to TRBJ2-1; D gene unclear. Germline values: CDR1 LNHNV, CDR2 YYDKDF (reference sequence). This CDR3 comprises 16 residues. The V end was cut by 0 bases, the J end by 0 bases, with 9 bases between. The CDR3 sequence: CATSRDIQISYNEQFF. CDR3 nucleotides: TGTGCCACCAGCAGAGATATCCAGATCTCCTACAATGAGCAGTTCTTC.

This clone is classed as medium-sized. CDR3 sequence: CASSPTFRSEGRDLASTDTQYF. In DNA, the CDR3 is TGTGCCAGCTCACCAACCTTTAGGTCGGAGGGGAGGGACTTAGCTAGCACAGATACGCAGTATTTT. The chain uses TRBV18 and TRBJ2-3; TRBD2 matches 7 bases. With 2 bases clipped from V and 0 bases from J, the junction kept 23 bases outside the gene matches. Germline lookup yields CDR1 KGHSH and CDR2 LQKENI. This CDR3 is built from 22 residues.

This clone occurred once. The J gene is TRBJ1-1, the V gene TRBV5-1, with TRBD1 matching 7 bases. CDR3 length: 13 residues. Germline V gene sequence: CDR1 SGHRS, CDR2 YFSETQ. J gave up 10 bases and V 1 base, and 7 bases lay outside the gene matches. The CDR3 spells CASSLSQGGAAFF. The DNA of the CDR3 is TGCGCCAGCAGCTTGAGTCAGGGGGGTGCAGCTTTCTTT.

The V and J genes are TRBV7-8 and TRBJ1-3; D remains ambiguous. CDR1 is SGHVS and CDR2 is FQNEAQ in the germline V gene. The CDR3 has 16 amino acids. The ends were cut back, 3 bases at V and 0 bases at J, with 12 bases in the middle. The CDR3 region is CASSLVSGSSGNTIYF. CDR3 sequence (DNA): TGTGCCAGCAGCTTGGTCTCCGGGAGCTCTGGAAACACCATATATTTT.

This clone was recorded a few times. This rearrangement joins TRBV5-8 to TRBJ1-5; D gene unclear. This CDR3 spans 13 amino acids. Per the germline V gene, CDR1 is SGHTS and CDR2 is YDEGEE. V lost 4 bases, J lost 7 bases, and 12 bases lay in between. As DNA, the CDR3 is TGTGCCAGCAGCCAGGATAAAGGGCAGCCCCAGCATTTT. Translation gives CASSQDKGQPQHF.

The chain carries TRBV4-1 and TRBJ2-7; the match to TRBD2 covers 11 bases. Germline V gives CDR1 MGHRA, CDR2 YSYEKL. The CDR3 is 14 residues long. Trimming removed 1 base from V and 7 bases from J; junction bases left unmatched: 3. This CDR3 is CASSQVAGGIEQYF. CDR3 nucleotides: TGCGCCAGCAGCCAAGTAGCGGGAGGGATTGAGCAGTACTTC.

The rearrangement uses TRBV10-2 and TRBJ2-5; 10 bases are a match to TRBD2. With V trimmed by 8 bases and J by 4 bases, 16 bases remained unmatched. The CDR3 is 17 residues long. Germline loops: CDR1 WSHSY, CDR2 SAAADI. The CDR3 nucleotides read TGCGCCAGCGGGGGAGGGGTTAGCGGGGGGCGGAGAGAGACCCAGTACTTC. Translated: CASGGGVSGGRRETQYF.